These 31 T cell receptor beta chains came from one sample sequenced in a study of CD8 T cells in Susac syndrome. Random hexamers were used to reverse transcribe the RNA input (about 0.45 to 1 ug). TCRdb re-called the immunoSEQ multiplex PCR reads through MiXCR, storing one row per CDR3 protein. The profile shows about 90,000 distinct CDR3 sequences, around 96% of them singletons. Sample: CD8+ T cells from PBMCs. Receptors were obtained from a human donor with Susac syndrome.

The chain joins TRBV29-1 to TRBJ2-3; 8 bases align to TRBD1. The CDR3 totals 13 residues. V was clipped by 7 bases and J by 4 bases; unmatched bases: 7. The germline gives CDR1 SQVTM, CDR2 ANQGSEA. The CDR3 DNA follows: TGCAGCGCCCGGACAGGGTATGCAGATACGCAGTATTTT. Its protein is CSARTGYADTQYF.

This chain uses TRBV18 with TRBJ2-1; 8 bases agree with TRBD1. CDR1 is KGHSH, CDR2 LQKENI, per germline. J gave up 5 bases and V 0 bases, and 6 bases lay outside the gene matches. CDR3 length equals 16 residues. In nucleotides, the CDR3 is TGTGCCAGCTCACCACCGGGACAGGTTTCTCACAATGAGCAGTTCTTC. The encoded protein is CASSPPGQVSHNEQFF.

This clonotype has a single count. For the CDR3, the DNA is TGCAGTGCTAGAGAACAGGGGTATGAAAAACTGTTTTTT. Translated, it gives CSAREQGYEKLFF. This rearrangement joins TRBV20-1 to TRBJ1-4; TRBD1 matches 7 bases. CDR3 length: 13 residues. Trimming cost V 0 bases and J 6 bases; bases outside gene matches: 1. CDR1 DFQATT and CDR2 SNEGSKA come from the germline V gene (reference sequence).

The chain has TRBV18 and TRBJ2-5, with a tentative D call TRBD1 (5 bases). Deletions cut 5 bases from V and 0 bases from J, with 7 bases between. The germline V gene has CDR1 KGHSH and CDR2 LQKENI. The CDR3 covers 13 residues. Written as DNA, the CDR3 is TGTGCCAGCTCAAGCAGGGACCAAGAGACCCAGTACTTC. Amino acid sequence: CASSSRDQETQYF.

J is TRBJ1-1 and V is TRBV18; tentatively, D is TRBD1 (5 bases). The CDR3 totals 14 residues. V lost 2 bases to trimming and J lost 3 bases, with 10 bases between them. Germline CDR1 KGHSH, CDR2 LQKENI. The CDR3 is CASSPGGRDTEAFF. The CDR3, as DNA: TGTGCCAGCTCACCAGGGGGAAGAGACACTGAAGCTTTCTTT.

V is TRBV19 and J is TRBJ1-1, with 9 bases aligning to TRBD1. There are 16 residues in the CDR3. V was pared by 6 bases and J by 4 bases, with 12 bases of the junction left unmatched. Per the germline V gene, CDR1 is LNHDA and CDR2 is SQIVND (reference sequence). In DNA, the CDR3 is TGTGCCAGTAGAAGGGGACAGGGACCTCAAGGCACTGAAGCTTTCTTT. Its translation is CASRRGQGPQGTEAFF.

A single count supports this clonotype. The chain couples TRBV4-3 to TRBJ2-7; 11 bases are shared with TRBD2. CDR3 size: 16 residues. The germline V gene encodes CDR1 LGHNA and CDR2 YSLEER. V was clipped by 0 bases and J by 2 bases; unmatched bases: 3. This chain's CDR3 is CASSQDSGGVPYEQYF. CDR3 in DNA: TGCGCCAGCAGCCAAGATAGCGGGGGGGTCCCCTACGAGCAGTACTTC.

The rearrangement links TRBV30 to TRBJ2-5; the match to TRBD1 covers 8 bases. With 0 bases clipped from V and 5 bases from J, the junction kept 11 bases outside the gene matches. The CDR3 is made up of 16 amino acids. CDR1 is GTSNPN, CDR2 SVGIG, per germline (reference sequence). The CDR3 coding sequence is TGTGCCTGGAGTGTACCCGAGACAGGGGCGAGGGAGACCCAGTACTTC. It codes for CAWSVPETGARETQYF.

V is TRBV14 and J is TRBJ2-7; D call uncertain. The germline CDR1 and CDR2 sequences are SGHDN and FVKESK. The CDR3 covers 14 residues. V shed 1 base and J shed 2 bases, with 9 bases lying between them. DNA of the CDR3: TGTGCCAGCAGCCAAGGCAGCGAACCCTACGAGCAGTACTTC. This gives the protein CASSQGSEPYEQYF.

This chain joins TRBV27 and TRBJ2-3, with unresolved D. Germline V gives CDR1 MNHEY, CDR2 SMNVEV (reference sequence). The CDR3 totals 14 residues. The V end lost 1 base, the J end lost 5 bases, and 10 bases lay between the germline ends. The CDR3 region is CASSLYALGDTQYF. CDR3 coding DNA: TGTGCCAGCAGTTTATACGCCCTCGGAGATACGCAGTATTTT.

This CDR3 reads CAWSPQGWETGNQPQHF. The CDR3 DNA sequence: TGTGCCTGGAGTCCACAAGGGTGGGAGACCGGCAATCAGCCCCAGCATTTT. This chain links TRBV30 with TRBJ1-5; D ambiguous. V was cut by 2 bases and J by 2 bases, with 19 bases left in between. Germline V gives CDR1 GTSNPN, CDR2 SVGIG (reference sequence). This CDR3 has 17 residues.

J is TRBJ1-1 and V is TRBV12-5; D gene unclear. V lost 7 bases, J lost 6 bases, and 27 bases lay in between. Germline-derived CDR1 and CDR2 are LGHNT and FRNRAP. CDR3 length: 17 amino acids. Here the CDR3 reads CASAPSSSRGKGAEAFF. In DNA, the CDR3 is TGTGCTAGTGCCCCCTCCTCGTCTCGAGGGAAGGGTGCTGAAGCTTTCTTT.

The CDR3 is CASSLDFQETQYF. As DNA, the CDR3 is TGCGCCAGCAGCTTGGACTTTCAAGAGACCCAGTACTTC. The chain uses TRBV5-1 and TRBJ2-5, with D unclear. Trimming took 0 bases from V and 2 from J, leaving 5 bases between them. CDR3 length: 13 residues. The germline V gene has CDR1 SGHRS and CDR2 YFSETQ. The full variable domain, completed using reference TRBV5-1 and TRBJ2-5, is KAGVTQTPRYLIKTRGQQVTLSCSPISGHRSVSWYQQTPGQGLQFLFEYFSETQRNKGNFPGRFSGRQFSNSRSEMNVSTLELGDSALYLCASSLDFQETQYFGPGTRLLVL.

The chain has TRBV20-1 and TRBJ2-6; 8 bases agree with TRBD1. This CDR3 contains 18 residues. With 2 bases clipped from V and 0 bases from J, the junction kept 9 bases outside the gene matches. The germline gives CDR1 DFQATT, CDR2 SNEGSKA (reference sequence). CDR3 residues: CSARPTGTGLSGANVLTF. The CDR3 nucleotides read TGCAGTGCTAGACCTACCGGGACAGGCCTCTCTGGGGCCAACGTCCTGACTTTC.

The chain recombines TRBV29-1 with TRBJ2-4, with 8 bases matching TRBD1. The CDR3 consists of 13 residues. V shed 6 bases, J shed 8 bases, and the junction held 9 bases outside the gene matches. Germline lookup yields CDR1 SQVTM and CDR2 ANQGSEA. In DNA, the CDR3 is TGCAGCGTGGAAAAGGACAGGGCCTACATTCAGTACTTC. Translated, it gives CSVEKDRAYIQYF.

Here the CDR3 DNA reads TGTGCCAGCAGCTTAGTGGCGCAGGGGGCTTCACCCCTCCACTTT. Its translation is CASSLVAQGASPLHF. J is TRBJ1-6 and V is TRBV11-2, with 8 positions matching TRBD1. The J segment lost 9 bases and the V segment lost 1 base, leaving 5 bases of the junction unmatched. CDR1 and CDR2 from the germline V gene are SGHAT and FQNNGV. The CDR3 is made up of 15 amino acids.

The J gene is TRBJ2-7, the V gene TRBV20-1, with D possibly matching TRBD1 (6 bases). The CDR3 contains 14 residues. Deletions cut 3 bases from V and 0 bases from J, with 12 bases between. Germline V gene lookup returns CDR1 DFQATT and CDR2 SNEGSKA (reference sequence). Here the CDR3 reads CSASSTGPSYEQYF. CDR3 DNA: TGCAGTGCTAGTTCCACAGGGCCCTCCTACGAGCAGTACTTC.

The chain is built from TRBV20-1 and TRBJ2-7; D not certain. The CDR3 length is 13 residues. V was pared by 3 bases and J by 4 bases, with 13 bases between. CDR1 and CDR2 (germline): DFQATT, SNEGSKA (reference sequence). The CDR3 protein is CSASVGLRYEQYF. CDR3 in DNA: TGCAGTGCTAGCGTTGGGCTCAGGTACGAGCAGTACTTC.

V is TRBV20-1 and J is TRBJ2-3; maybe TRBD2 (5 bases). The V and J ends lost 3 bases and 1 base respectively, with 11 bases between them. The germline gives CDR1 DFQATT, CDR2 SNEGSKA (reference sequence). This CDR3 spans 14 amino acids. CDR3 loop: CSASESGRTDTQYF. The CDR3 DNA reads TGCAGTGCTAGCGAGAGCGGACGCACAGATACGCAGTATTTT.

J is TRBJ1-4 and V is TRBV5-6, with a tentative D call TRBD1 (5 bases). The CDR3 spans 14 residues. Looked up from germline, CDR1 is SGHDT and CDR2 is YYEEEE. V was trimmed by 0 bases and J by 8 bases, leaving 11 bases between them. Written as DNA, the CDR3 is TGTGCCAGCAGCTTGGGAGGGGAAGGCGAAAAACTGTTTTTT. It yields the protein CASSLGGEGEKLFF. The full variable domain, its missing parts supplied by reference TRBV5-6 and TRBJ1-4, is DAGVTQSPTHLIKTRGQQVTLRCSPKSGHDTVSWYQQALGQGPQFIFQYYEEEERQRGNFPDRFSGHQFPNYSSELNVNALLLGDSALYLCASSLGGEGEKLFFGSGTQLSVL.

The rearrangement uses TRBV29-1 and TRBJ1-1; maybe TRBD1 (5 bases). Germline V gives CDR1 SQVTM, CDR2 ANQGSEA. This CDR3 comprises 14 residues. V was shortened by 4 bases and J by 1 base, with 13 bases between the two germline ends. CDR3: CSVAGPPGNTEAFF. In DNA, the CDR3 is TGCAGCGTTGCGGGGCCCCCGGGGAACACTGAAGCTTTCTTT.

This rearrangement joins TRBV15 to TRBJ1-2; D may be TRBD1 (6 bases). Germline values: CDR1 LNHNV, CDR2 YYDKDF (reference sequence). This CDR3 region has 13 residues. V lost 4 bases and J 4 bases, leaving 10 bases between the germline ends. Here the CDR3 reads CATSNRDSYGYTF. The CDR3 DNA sequence: TGTGCCACCAGCAACAGGGATTCCTATGGCTACACCTTC.

A single count supports this clonotype. The V call is TRBV12-3 or TRBV12-4, the J call TRBJ1-2; D call uncertain. The V end lost 6 bases, the J end lost 6 bases, and 14 bases lay between the germline ends. This CDR3 is built from 13 residues. CDR3: CASSRPPHNGYTF. CDR3 sequence (DNA): TGTGCCAGCAGCCGACCTCCCCATAATGGCTACACCTTC.

The rearrangement joins TRBV11-2 to TRBJ1-6, with unresolved D. This CDR3 has 11 residues. Germline-derived CDR1 and CDR2 are SGHAT and FQNNGV. V gave up 4 bases and J gave up 8 bases, with 3 bases separating them. The chain's CDR3 is CASSSYSPLHF. The CDR3 DNA sequence: TGTGCCAGCAGCTCTTATTCACCCCTCCACTTT.

The chain is built from TRBV28 and TRBJ1-1; 8 positions match TRBD1. Trimming removed 11 bases from V and 1 base from J; junction bases left unmatched: 6. Germline V lookup: CDR1 MDHEN, CDR2 SYDVKM. The CDR3 runs 13 residues. CDR3 nucleotides: TGTGCCGGACGTGACAGGGGGAACACTGAAGCTTTCTTT. Encoded protein: CAGRDRGNTEAFF.

The rearrangement joins TRBV7-8 to TRBJ1-6; no clear D. Germline CDR1 is SGHVS and CDR2 is FQNEAQ. The CDR3 runs to 16 residues. V lost 2 bases and J lost 5, with 13 bases in between. CDR3 DNA: TGTGCCAGCAGCTTACTCCGTAGGACGGATAATTCACCCCTCCACTTT. Protein product: CASSLLRRTDNSPLHF.

This chain connects TRBV4-1 to TRBJ1-1; 7 positions agree with TRBD1. The junction had 12 bases not matched to a gene; V was cut back by 4 bases and J by 1 base. CDR1 is MGHRA and CDR2 is YSYEKL in the germline V gene. The CDR3 extends over 17 amino acids. CDR3 nucleotides: TGCGCCAGCAGCCTCCAAAAGGAGACAGGGACGAACACTGAAGCTTTCTTT. Translated: CASSLQKETGTNTEAFF.

The genes are TRBV29-1 and TRBJ2-3; 9 bases line up with TRBD1. CDR3 length: 15 residues. With V trimmed by 6 bases and J by 3 bases, 10 bases remained unmatched. The germline V gene has CDR1 SQVTM and CDR2 ANQGSEA. The CDR3 here is CSVPPGGTGTDTQYF. The CDR3 DNA reads TGCAGCGTCCCCCCGGGCGGGACAGGGACAGATACGCAGTATTTT.

The rearrangement uses TRBV3-1 and TRBJ1-2; D is unresolved. This CDR3 spans 13 amino acids. CDR1 LGHDT and CDR2 YNNKEL come from the germline V gene (reference sequence). The V gene lost 10 bases and the J gene lost 1 base, with 13 bases spanning the gap. CDR3 coding DNA: TGTGCCACTGCGGCAGACTATAACTATGGCTACACCTTC. Translated, it gives CATAADYNYGYTF.

The chain uses TRBV13 and TRBJ2-5; D is perhaps TRBD1 (6 bases). The germline CDR1 and CDR2 sequences are PRHDT and FYEKMQ (reference sequence). This CDR3 contains 17 residues. Trimming took 2 bases from V and 2 from J, leaving 18 bases between them. CDR3 amino acids: CASSLKSGQPFQETQYF. CDR3 in DNA: TGTGCCAGCAGCTTAAAAAGTGGACAGCCGTTTCAAGAGACCCAGTACTTC.

The V gene is TRBV2, the J gene TRBJ2-3; no clear D. Trimming took 5 bases from V and 0 from J, leaving 24 bases between them. Per the germline V gene, CDR1 is SNHLY and CDR2 is FYNNEI. The CDR3 length is 19 residues. The CDR3 DNA follows: TGTGCCAGCAGTTATCCGGGCTCCTCCTCTCCCGGTAGCACAGATACGCAGTATTTT. It codes for CASSYPGSSSPGSTDTQYF.